The rows below give T cell receptor beta chains drawn from one sample of a study of T cells in Graves' hyperthyroidism and ophthalmopathy. TCRdb re-called the multiplex PCR reads through MiXCR, storing one row per CDR3 protein. The data contain around 700,000 distinct CDR3 sequences, around a third of them singletons. Sample: blood. These TCRs come from a woman in her thirties or forties with Graves' hyperthyroidism. The CDR3 runs from the conserved cysteine through the conserved F or W. The D gene is left open where the match is weak. The size entry is marked missing in some rows and otherwise reads once, few, many or a size class.

J	D	V	size	DNA	CDR3
TRBJ2-1	TRBD2	TRBV29-1	NA	TGCAGCGTTACTAGCGGGAGGGGCAATGAGCAGTTCTTC	CSVTSGRGNEQFF
TRBJ1-1	NA	TRBV12-3/TRBV12-4	few	TGTGCCAGCCGCTCTAAGGGTATGAACACTGAAGCTTTCTTT	CASRSKGMNTEAFF
TRBJ2-5	NA	TRBV7-6	NA	TGTGCCAGCAGTCCATCAGGATCGGAGACCCAGTACTTC	CASSPSGSETQYF
TRBJ2-7	TRBD2	TRBV29-1	NA	TGCAGCGTCGAGACGGGACTAGCTGACGCCTACGAGCAGTACTTC	CSVETGLADAYEQYF
TRBJ1-5	NA	TRBV20-1	few	TGCAGTGCTAGCGCCCCCGGGGGAAATCAGCCCCAGCATTTT	CSASAPGGNQPQHF
TRBJ1-1	NA	TRBV29-1	NA	TGCAGCGTTCAAACGGGAGGAATGAACACTGAAGCTTTCTTT	CSVQTGGMNTEAFF
TRBJ2-7	NA	TRBV2	few	TGTGCCAGCAGTTACTTCCTTGAGGACTACGAGCAGTACTTC	CASSYFLEDYEQYF
TRBJ2-1	TRBD2	TRBV7-8	NA	TGTGCCAGCAGCTTCGGACTAGCGGATTACAATGAGCAGTTCTTC	CASSFGLADYNEQFF
TRBJ2-2	NA	TRBV5-4	NA	TGTGCCAGCAGCAGGGGGAGCACCGGGGAGCTGTTTTTT	CASSRGSTGELFF
TRBJ1-2	NA	TRBV12-3/TRBV12-4	NA	TGTGCCAGCAGCCGTGGGATGGCCGAAATCTTATATGGCTACACCTTC	CASSRGMAEILYGYTF
TRBJ2-5	NA	TRBV12-3/TRBV12-4	few	TGTGCCAGCAGGACCTCCGGAGAAGAGACCCAGTACTTC	CASRTSGEETQYF
TRBJ1-6	NA	TRBV25-1	many	TGTGCCAGCAGTGAACTACGGGGGTATTCACCCCTCCACTTT	CASSELRGYSPLHF
TRBJ2-6	NA	TRBV9	many	TGTGCCAGCAGCGTAGGCGGTTACGCTGGGGCCAACGTCCTGACTTTC	CASSVGGYAGANVLTF
TRBJ1-1	TRBD1	TRBV7-9	medium-sized	TGTGCCAGCAGCCCCCGGGGGACAGGGTCGACTGAAGCTTTCTTT	CASSPRGTGSTEAFF
TRBJ2-5	NA	TRBV7-8	NA	TGTGCCAGCTCACCAACGTCGGTTTCGGAGACCCAGTACTTC	CASSPTSVSETQYF
TRBJ1-6	NA	TRBV7-2	many	TGTGCCAGCAGCTCTGGGACGGTTAATTCACCCCTCCACTTT	CASSSGTVNSPLHF
TRBJ1-5	TRBD1	TRBV6-6	few	TGTGCCAGCAGTTCCGGACAGGCTCATTATAGCAATCAGCCCCAGCATTTT	CASSSGQAHYSNQPQHF
TRBJ1-4	NA	TRBV12-3/TRBV12-4	NA	TGTGCCAGCAGTTTCGTCCCGGCGGGGGAAAAACTGTTTTTT	CASSFVPAGEKLFF
TRBJ2-3	TRBD1	TRBV29-1	many	TGCAGCGTTGTGGGACAGGGTCTCGGAGATACGCAGTATTTT	CSVVGQGLGDTQYF
TRBJ1-1	NA	TRBV2	few	TGTGCCAGCACGAAGAATTATGAAGCTTTCTTT	CASTKNYEAFF
TRBJ1-2	NA	TRBV12-3/TRBV12-4	NA	TGTGCCAGCAGTTCCCTTAAGAAGGGGTCGCCTCCACTATACGGCTACACCTTC	CASSSLKKGSPPLYGYTF
TRBJ1-2	TRBD1	TRBV10-3	NA	TGTGCCATCAGTCTGAGGGGGCGCGACTATGGCTACACCTTC	CAISLRGRDYGYTF
TRBJ2-2	TRBD2	TRBV7-2	NA	TGTGCCAGCAGCCCAATTAGCGGGAGCGTTTTAATCGGGGAGCTGTTTTTT	CASSPISGSVLIGELFF
TRBJ1-1	NA	TRBV5-6	few	TGTGCCAGCAGCTTCTTGGGGGCAGGCACTGAAGCTTTCTTT	CASSFLGAGTEAFF
TRBJ1-2	NA	TRBV6-5	few	TGTGCCAGCTCGGGGGAAAAGGTCTATGGCTACACCTTC	CASSGEKVYGYTF
TRBJ2-7	NA	TRBV10-3	NA	TGTGCCACCACGGACGGCAGGGTTTCCTACGAGCGGTACTTC	CATTDGRVSYERYF
TRBJ1-1	NA	TRBV12-3/TRBV12-4	many	TGTGCCAGCACCGCAGAACCCAGACAGACTGAAGCTTTCTTT	CASTAEPRQTEAFF
TRBJ2-5	NA	TRBV9	many	TGTGCCAGCAGCGTCTCCGGGGCGACCCAGTACTTC	CASSVSGATQYF
TRBJ1-5	TRBD1	TRBV5-1	many	TGCGCCAGCAGCTTAACCGGGACAGGGACGGGTCAGCCCCAGCATTTT	CASSLTGTGTGQPQHF
TRBJ2-5	NA	TRBV25-1	NA	TGTGCCAGCAGGGGTCCAATAAGGGAGACCCAGTACTTC	CASRGPIRETQYF
TRBJ1-5	TRBD1	TRBV19	few	TGTGCCAGTAGGTTAGGACAGGGGGGGAATCAGCCCCAGCATTTT	CASRLGQGGNQPQHF
TRBJ1-2	NA	TRBV6-5	NA	TGTGCCAGCAGCCCCATCACGGGGAGCGGCTACACCTTC	CASSPITGSGYTF
TRBJ1-2	NA	TRBV19	NA	TGTGCCAGTAGTATTCCCTGGGATGTCACGGGCTACACCTTC	CASSIPWDVTGYTF
TRBJ2-3	NA	TRBV10-1	NA	TGCGCCAGCAGCGAGGAACGGACAGGCACAGATACGCAGTATTTT	CASSEERTGTDTQYF
TRBJ2-3	NA	TRBV10-1	few	TGCGCCAGCGGGGGAAGGGGTGGCGATACGCAGTATTTT	CASGGRGGDTQYF
TRBJ2-7	NA	TRBV28	NA	TGTGCCAGCAGTTTATCACAGGGGGGGACGTACGAGCAGTACTTC	CASSLSQGGTYEQYF
TRBJ2-7	TRBD2	TRBV25-1	few	TGTGCCAGCAGTCCGGGGACTAGCGGGAGAAACGAGCAGTACTTC	CASSPGTSGRNEQYF
TRBJ2-7	NA	TRBV5-4	once	TGTGCCAGCAGCTCAGGACGGAGGGAATCGGAAGAGCGGTACTTC	CASSSGRRESEERYF
TRBJ2-3	NA	TRBV28	NA	TGTGCCAGCAGTTACCGATGGGGTGATACGCAGTATTTT	CASSYRWGDTQYF
TRBJ1-5	TRBD1	TRBV7-9	many	TGTGCCAGCAGCCATCAGGGGGCAGGACAGCCCCAGCATTTT	CASSHQGAGQPQHF
TRBJ1-1	NA	TRBV10-2	once	TGCGCCACGGGCGGGGACTACACTGAAGCTTTCTTT	CATGGDYTEAFF
TRBJ1-2	TRBD1	TRBV20-1	NA	TGCAGTGCGCGACAGGGGACCGTCAACTATGGCTACACCTTC	CSARQGTVNYGYTF
TRBJ1-6	NA	TRBV4-2	many	TGTGCCAGCAGCCAACAGGGAGGCTCACCCCTCCACTTT	CASSQQGGSPLHF
TRBJ1-5	NA	TRBV6-5	NA	TGTGCCAGCAGTGTAACAGGTTCCCATCAGCCCCAGCATTTT	CASSVTGSHQPQHF
TRBJ2-5	NA	TRBV10-3	NA	TGTGCCAGCAGTTGGGGCAGGGGAAAGTTTGAGACCCAGTACTTC	CASSWGRGKFETQYF
TRBJ1-1	NA	TRBV12-3/TRBV12-4	many	TGTGCCAGCAGCCTCACGGGGACTGAAGCTTTCTTT	CASSLTGTEAFF
TRBJ2-5	NA	TRBV5-1	many	TGCGCCAGCAGCTTGGCCCTAATACAGACCCAGTACTTC	CASSLALIQTQYF
TRBJ1-3	NA	TRBV10-3	NA	TGTGCCAGCGCAGTCGAGGTATCTGGAAACACCATATATTTT	CASAVEVSGNTIYF
TRBJ2-7	TRBD2	TRBV7-8	NA	TGTGCCAGCAGCATACTAACGGGAGGACCCTACGAGCAGTACTTC	CASSILTGGPYEQYF
TRBJ1-2	NA	TRBV4-3	NA	TGCGCCAGCAGCCAAGTTGAGGCGACAGAGGGTGGCTACACCTTC	CASSQVEATEGGYTF
TRBJ2-7	NA	TRBV10-3	NA	TGTGCCAGCATGACGGACGGTCCCTACGAGCAGTACTTC	CASMTDGPYEQYF
TRBJ2-7	NA	TRBV20-1	many	TGCAGTGCTAGAGATCTCGGTCCGGGAAGGTCCGACGAGCAGTACTTC	CSARDLGPGRSDEQYF
TRBJ1-2	TRBD1	TRBV25-1	NA	TGTGCCATCAGCCCCGGACAGGAGTATGGCTACACCTTC	CAISPGQEYGYTF
TRBJ1-4	NA	TRBV20-1	few	TGCAGTGCACCTCACTCGGAAACTAATGAAAAACTGTTTTTT	CSAPHSETNEKLFF